The present T cell receptor (beta chain) was sequenced within a study of monozygotic twins with inflammatory bowel disease. The unique tags termed UMIs, each holding a 6-nucleotide sample barcode, were added by means of template switching. Each CDR3 protein gets one entry in TCRdb, which reprocessed the 5' RACE reads and gives no DNA. Recorded for this sample: approximately 330,000 distinct CDR3 sequences. Germline V gene data show CDR1 as SGHTA and CDR2 as FQGNSA. This CDR3 spans 13 amino acids. This receptor was obtained from a human donor with ulcerative colitis or Crohn's disease, or a healthy co-twin of an affected twin (not recorded which). The specimen was blood. The chain combines TRBV7-2 with TRBJ2-3; TCRdb's D call, TRBD2, is unchecked because there is no DNA. This CDR3 reads CASKAMAPDTQYF.